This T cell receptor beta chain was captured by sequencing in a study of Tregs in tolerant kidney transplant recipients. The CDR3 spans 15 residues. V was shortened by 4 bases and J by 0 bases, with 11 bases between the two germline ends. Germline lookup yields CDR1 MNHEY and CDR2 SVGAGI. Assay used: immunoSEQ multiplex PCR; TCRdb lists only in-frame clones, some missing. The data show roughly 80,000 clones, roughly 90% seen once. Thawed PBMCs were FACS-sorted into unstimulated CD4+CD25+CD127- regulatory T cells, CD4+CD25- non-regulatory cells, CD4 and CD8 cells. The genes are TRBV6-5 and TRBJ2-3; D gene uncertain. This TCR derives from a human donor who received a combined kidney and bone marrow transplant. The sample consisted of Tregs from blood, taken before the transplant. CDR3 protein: CASSLGYSSTDTQYF. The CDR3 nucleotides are TGTGCCAGCAGTTTGGGCTATTCTAGCACAGATACGCAGTATTTT.